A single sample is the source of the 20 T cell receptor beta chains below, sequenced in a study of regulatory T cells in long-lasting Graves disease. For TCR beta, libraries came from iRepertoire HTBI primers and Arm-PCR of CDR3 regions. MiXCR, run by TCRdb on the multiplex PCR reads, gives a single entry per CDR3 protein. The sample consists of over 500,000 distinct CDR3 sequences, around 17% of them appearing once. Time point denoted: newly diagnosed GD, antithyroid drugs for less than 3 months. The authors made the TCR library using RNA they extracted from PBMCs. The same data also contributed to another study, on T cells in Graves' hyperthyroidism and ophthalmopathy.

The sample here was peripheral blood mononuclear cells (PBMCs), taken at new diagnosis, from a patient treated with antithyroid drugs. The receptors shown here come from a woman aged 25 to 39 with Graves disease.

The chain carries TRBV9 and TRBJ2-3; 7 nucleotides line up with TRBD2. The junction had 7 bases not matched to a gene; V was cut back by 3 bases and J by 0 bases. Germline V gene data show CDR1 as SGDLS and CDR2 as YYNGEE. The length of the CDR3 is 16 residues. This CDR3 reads CASSASGGESTDTQYF. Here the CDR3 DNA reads TGTGCCAGCAGCGCTAGTGGGGGGGAGAGCACAGATACGCAGTATTTT.

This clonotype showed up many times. CDR3 amino acids: CASRGISYEQYF. The DNA of the CDR3 is TGTGCCAGCAGGGGTATCTCCTACGAGCAGTACTTC. V and J are TRBV2 and TRBJ2-7; no firm D call. This CDR3 has 12 residues. Germline loops: CDR1 SNHLY, CDR2 FYNNEI. V was pared by 6 bases and J by 0 bases, with 6 bases between.

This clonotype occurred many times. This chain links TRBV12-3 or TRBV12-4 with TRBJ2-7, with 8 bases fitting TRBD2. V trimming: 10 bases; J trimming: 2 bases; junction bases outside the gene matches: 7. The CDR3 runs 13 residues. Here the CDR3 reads CATGRGGTYEQYF. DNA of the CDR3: TGTGCCACCGGGAGGGGGGGCACCTACGAGCAGTACTTC.

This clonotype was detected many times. The DNA of the CDR3 is TGTGCCAGCATCGGACAGGGAGGTTACGAGCAGTACTTC. Protein: CASIGQGGYEQYF. The chain carries TRBV2 and TRBJ2-7, with 8 bases identical to TRBD1. J gave up 4 bases and V 7 bases, and 6 bases lay outside the gene matches. Germline V gives CDR1 SNHLY, CDR2 FYNNEI. The CDR3 loop spans 13 amino acids.

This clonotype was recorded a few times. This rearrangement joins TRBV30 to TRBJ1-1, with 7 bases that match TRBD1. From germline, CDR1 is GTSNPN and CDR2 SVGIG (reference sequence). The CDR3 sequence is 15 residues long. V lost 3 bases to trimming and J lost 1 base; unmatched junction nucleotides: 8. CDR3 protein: CAWRGKQGPNTEAFF. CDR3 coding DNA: TGTGCCTGGAGGGGGAAACAGGGGCCGAACACTGAAGCTTTCTTT.

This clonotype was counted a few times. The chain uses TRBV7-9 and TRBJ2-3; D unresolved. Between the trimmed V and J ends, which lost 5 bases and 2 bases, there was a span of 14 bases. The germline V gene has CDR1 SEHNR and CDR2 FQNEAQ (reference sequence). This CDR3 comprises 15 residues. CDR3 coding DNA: TGTGCCAGCAGCACTGGCACCTCTTACACAGATACGCAGTATTTT. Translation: CASSTGTSYTDTQYF.

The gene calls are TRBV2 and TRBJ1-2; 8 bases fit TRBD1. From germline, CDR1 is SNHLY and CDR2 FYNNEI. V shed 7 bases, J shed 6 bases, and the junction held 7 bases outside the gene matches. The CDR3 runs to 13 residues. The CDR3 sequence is CASTGQGLHGYTF. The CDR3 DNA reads TGTGCCAGCACCGGACAGGGCCTTCATGGCTACACCTTC.

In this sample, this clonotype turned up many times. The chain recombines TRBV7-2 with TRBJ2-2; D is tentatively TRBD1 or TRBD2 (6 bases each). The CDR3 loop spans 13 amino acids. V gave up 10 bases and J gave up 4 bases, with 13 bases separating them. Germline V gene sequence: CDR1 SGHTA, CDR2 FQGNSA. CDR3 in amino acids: CATRGRPTGELFF. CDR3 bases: TGTGCCACACGGGGGCGCCCCACCGGGGAGCTGTTTTTT.

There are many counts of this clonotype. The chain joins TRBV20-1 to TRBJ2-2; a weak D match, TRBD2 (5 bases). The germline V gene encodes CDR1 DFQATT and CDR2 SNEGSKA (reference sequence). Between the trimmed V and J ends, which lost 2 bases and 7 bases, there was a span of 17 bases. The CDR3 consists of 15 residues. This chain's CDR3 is CSARSTTRGFGELFF. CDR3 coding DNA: TGCAGTGCTAGATCGACTACCCGCGGTTTCGGGGAGCTGTTTTTT.

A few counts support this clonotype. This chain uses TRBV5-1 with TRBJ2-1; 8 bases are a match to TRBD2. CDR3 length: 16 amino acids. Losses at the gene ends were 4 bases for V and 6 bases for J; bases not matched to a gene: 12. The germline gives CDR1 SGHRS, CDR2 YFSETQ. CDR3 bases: TGCGCCAGCAGCCCGGGCCGGACTAGCAGACTCAATGAGCAGTTCTTC. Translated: CASSPGRTSRLNEQFF.

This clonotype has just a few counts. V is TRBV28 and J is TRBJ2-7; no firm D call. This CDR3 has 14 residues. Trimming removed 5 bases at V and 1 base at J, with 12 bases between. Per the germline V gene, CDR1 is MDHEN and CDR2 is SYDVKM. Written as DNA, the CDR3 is TGTGCCAGCAGTGCGCATGACTTATCCTACGAGCAGTACTTC. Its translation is CASSAHDLSYEQYF.

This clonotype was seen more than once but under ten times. CDR3 loop: CASTMVADGRELFF. Written as DNA, the CDR3 is TGCGCCAGCACCATGGTCGCGGACGGGCGGGAGCTGTTTTTT. The V and J genes are TRBV4-1 and TRBJ2-2; no definite D call. There are 14 residues in the CDR3. Germline CDR1 and CDR2: MGHRA and YSYEKL. V was cut by 7 bases and J by 9 bases, with 18 bases left in between.

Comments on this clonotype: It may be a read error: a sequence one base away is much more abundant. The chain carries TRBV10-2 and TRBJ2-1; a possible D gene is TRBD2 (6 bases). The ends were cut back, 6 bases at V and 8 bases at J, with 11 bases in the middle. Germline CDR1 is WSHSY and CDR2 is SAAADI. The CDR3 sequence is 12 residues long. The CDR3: CASSATSHEQFF. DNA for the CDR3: TGCGCCAGCAGCGCGACTAGTCATGAGCAGTTCTTC.

The CDR3: CASSQAALTGNQPQHF. CDR3 coding DNA: TGCGCCAGCAGCCAAGCCGCGTTGACAGGCAATCAGCCCCAGCATTTT. The rearrangement uses TRBV4-1 and TRBJ1-5; perhaps TRBD1 as D (5 bases). The CDR3 is 16 amino acids. CDR1 MGHRA and CDR2 YSYEKL come from the germline V gene. With 1 base removed from V and 2 bases from J, the gap between germline ends came to 12 bases.

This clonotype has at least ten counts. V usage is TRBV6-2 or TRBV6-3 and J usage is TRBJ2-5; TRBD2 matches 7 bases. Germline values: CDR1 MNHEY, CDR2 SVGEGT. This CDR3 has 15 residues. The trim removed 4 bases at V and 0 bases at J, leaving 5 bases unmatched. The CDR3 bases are TGTGCCAGCAGTTCACCAGCGGGGTACCAAGAGACCCAGTACTTC. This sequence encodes CASSSPAGYQETQYF.

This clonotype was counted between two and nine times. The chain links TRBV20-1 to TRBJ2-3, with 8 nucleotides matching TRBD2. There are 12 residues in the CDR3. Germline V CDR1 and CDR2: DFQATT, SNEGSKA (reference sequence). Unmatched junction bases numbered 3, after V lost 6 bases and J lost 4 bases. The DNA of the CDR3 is TGCAGTGCCGGACTAGCCGCAGATACGCAGTATTTT. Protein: CSAGLAADTQYF.

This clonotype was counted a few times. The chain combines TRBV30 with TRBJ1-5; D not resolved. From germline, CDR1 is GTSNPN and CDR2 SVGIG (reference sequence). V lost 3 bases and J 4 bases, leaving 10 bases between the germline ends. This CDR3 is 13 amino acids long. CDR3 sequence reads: CAWRGPFNQPQHF. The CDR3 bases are TGTGCCTGGAGAGGGCCATTTAATCAGCCCCAGCATTTT.

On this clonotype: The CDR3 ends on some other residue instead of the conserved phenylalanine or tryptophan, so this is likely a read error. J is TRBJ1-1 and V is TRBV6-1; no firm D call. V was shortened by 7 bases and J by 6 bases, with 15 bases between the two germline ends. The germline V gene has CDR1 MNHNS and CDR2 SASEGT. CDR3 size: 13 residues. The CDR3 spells CASKSAPVAEAFL. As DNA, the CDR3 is TGTGCCAGCAAATCAGCGCCCGTAGCTGAAGCTTTCCTT.

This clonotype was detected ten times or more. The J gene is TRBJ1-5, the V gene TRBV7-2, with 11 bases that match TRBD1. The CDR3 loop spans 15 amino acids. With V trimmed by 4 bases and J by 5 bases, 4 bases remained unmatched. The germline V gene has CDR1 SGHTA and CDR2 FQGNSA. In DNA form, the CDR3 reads TGTGCCAGCAGCTGGACAGGGGGCTTTCATCAGCCCCAGCATTTT. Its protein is CASSWTGGFHQPQHF.

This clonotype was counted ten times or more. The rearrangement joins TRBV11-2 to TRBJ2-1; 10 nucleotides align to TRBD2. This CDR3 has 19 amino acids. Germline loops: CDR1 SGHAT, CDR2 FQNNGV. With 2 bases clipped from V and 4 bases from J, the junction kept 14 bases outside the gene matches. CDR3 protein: CASSLSWLGTSDRYNEQFF. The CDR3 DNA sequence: TGTGCCAGCAGCTTATCTTGGCTGGGGACTAGCGATCGATACAATGAGCAGTTCTTC.